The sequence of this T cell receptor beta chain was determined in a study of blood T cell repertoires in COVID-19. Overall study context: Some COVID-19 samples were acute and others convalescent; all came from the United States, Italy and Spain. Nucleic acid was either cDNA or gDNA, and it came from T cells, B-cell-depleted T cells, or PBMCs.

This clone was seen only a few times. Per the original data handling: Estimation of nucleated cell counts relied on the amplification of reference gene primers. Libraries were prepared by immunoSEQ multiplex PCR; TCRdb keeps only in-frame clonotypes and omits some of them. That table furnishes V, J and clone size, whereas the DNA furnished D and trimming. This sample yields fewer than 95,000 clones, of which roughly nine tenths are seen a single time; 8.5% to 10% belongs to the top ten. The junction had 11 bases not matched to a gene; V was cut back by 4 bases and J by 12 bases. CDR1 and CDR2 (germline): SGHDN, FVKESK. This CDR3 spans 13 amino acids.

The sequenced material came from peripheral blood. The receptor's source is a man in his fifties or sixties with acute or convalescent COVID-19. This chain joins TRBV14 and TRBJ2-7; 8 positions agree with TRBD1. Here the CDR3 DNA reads TGTGCCAGCAGCCGGACAGGGAGTAGTAGAGGGTACTTC. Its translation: CASSRTGSSRGYF.